This T cell receptor (beta chain) came from a study of cytomegalovirus exposure and HLA in healthy donors. Study-level information: In an earlier analysis, 95 million to 140 million unique TCR beta sequences were found from some 170 million T cells. Falling in the Caucasian-associated ancestry cluster were less than 85% of about 400 genotyped donors.

V was cut by 0 bases and J by 4 bases, with 9 bases left in between. This CDR3 has 14 amino acids. The germline gives CDR1 LGHNA, CDR2 YSLEER. Findings and limits, study-wide: Both high specificity and high sensitivity reportedly marked the classifier's diagnosis of cytomegalovirus status. The CMV antigen specificity of three CMV-associated chains was confirmed through in vitro analysis.

Researchers ran the PCR with 60 Vbeta and 13 Jbeta primers. Measured with immunoSEQ multiplex PCR; TCRdb has only the in-frame clones, and not every one. In the table there are about 150,000 clones, approximately 84% of which are singletons. As to this clone: What it binds is unknown.

The V and J genes are TRBV4-3 and TRBJ1-2; D unresolved. This clonotype originated in a middle-aged woman in good health and CMV-seropositive. The sequenced sample was PBMCs. The CDR3 here is CASSQEGVSYGYTF. In DNA form, the CDR3 reads TGCGCCAGCAGCCAAGAGGGAGTTAGCTATGGCTACACCTTC.